Listed here are 24 T cell receptor beta chains from one sample, sequenced in a study of sequential checkpoint blockade in melanoma. Data came from immunoSEQ multiplex PCR; TCRdb stores just in-frame clones and leaves some out. The table lists under 25,000 clones, about two thirds of them singletons. Documented treatment: randomized to nivolumab then ipilimumab (arm A) or the reverse (arm B). This specimen consisted of CD8+ T cells sorted from blood (inferred from file names), obtained from a patient given nivolumab and ipilimumab in sequence. The receptors shown here come from a human donor with melanoma.

This clone appeared a few times. The chain has TRBV5-1 and TRBJ1-1, with no clear D. Trimming removed 4 bases at V and 5 bases at J, with 15 bases between. The germline V gene encodes CDR1 SGHRS and CDR2 YFSETQ. The CDR3 has 14 amino acids. This CDR3 reads CASSATKFRTEAFF. CDR3 bases: TGCGCCAGCAGCGCCACCAAATTTCGGACTGAAGCTTTCTTT.

The rearrangement links TRBV7-2 to TRBJ2-3; D is undetermined. Germline-derived CDR1 and CDR2 are SGHTA and FQGNSA. There are 17 residues in the CDR3. Between the trimmed V and J ends, which lost 1 base and 2 bases, there was a span of 16 bases. The CDR3 spells CASSLVTVSLNTDTQYF. In nucleotides, the CDR3 is TGTGCCAGCAGCTTAGTTACGGTTTCCCTTAACACAGATACGCAGTATTTT.

The chain employs TRBV2 and TRBJ1-1, with D unresolved. V shed 8 bases and J shed 2 bases, with 12 bases lying between them. Germline CDR1 and CDR2: SNHLY and FYNNEI. The CDR3 sequence is 13 residues long. In DNA form, the CDR3 reads TGTGCCAGCTGTCGGGGATTTAACACTGAAGCTTTCTTT. This sequence encodes CASCRGFNTEAFF.

This clone was observed a single time. The CDR3 DNA reads as TGTGCCAGCAGTGCCGGACATATCTACGAGCAGTACTTC. It encodes CASSAGHIYEQYF. This chain joins TRBV6-5 and TRBJ2-7; maybe TRBD1 (5 bases). The V end was cut by 5 bases, the J end by 3 bases, with 11 bases between. CDR1 MNHEY and CDR2 SVGAGI come from the germline V gene. The CDR3 is 13 residues long.

This chain joins TRBV5-1 and TRBJ1-1, with 10 bases aligning to TRBD1. After removal of 4 bases from V and 1 base from J, the junction contained 4 bases not matched to a gene. The CDR3 runs 15 residues. Looked up from germline, CDR1 is SGHRS and CDR2 is YFSETQ. The CDR3 coding sequence is TGCGCCAGCAGCACCGGGGACAGGGGGAACACTGAAGCTTTCTTT. Protein sequence: CASSTGDRGNTEAFF.

A few counts support this clone. V and J are TRBV7-9 and TRBJ1-2; 7 positions match TRBD1. This CDR3 is 13 amino acids long. The germline V gene encodes CDR1 SEHNR and CDR2 FQNEAQ (reference sequence). Unmatched junction bases numbered 6, after V lost 5 bases and J lost 6 bases. This chain's CDR3 is CASSPGQDHGYTF. DNA for the CDR3: TGTGCCAGCAGCCCAGGACAGGACCATGGCTACACCTTC.

The V and J genes are TRBV7-9 and TRBJ2-1, with 7 bases that match TRBD1. V was clipped by 4 bases and J by 1 base; unmatched bases: 4. The CDR3 spans 15 residues. Germline CDR1 is SEHNR and CDR2 is FQNEAQ (reference sequence). The CDR3: CASSSGQPSYNEQFF. The CDR3, as DNA: TGTGCCAGCAGCTCGGGACAGCCATCCTACAATGAGCAGTTCTTC.

The chain employs TRBV19 and TRBJ2-7; 7 bases agree with TRBD1. The germline CDR1 and CDR2 sequences are LNHDA and SQIVND (reference sequence). The ends lost 5 bases at V and 1 base at J; junction bases unmatched: 11. The CDR3 length is 16 residues. CDR3 coding DNA: TGTGCCAGTAGTCCTAGGACAGGAGAAGCTTCCTACGAGCAGTACTTC. It yields the protein CASSPRTGEASYEQYF.

This clone was detected only a few times. CDR3 amino acids: CASSLSSGRPNEQFF. The CDR3 DNA reads TGTGCCAGCAGCTTAAGTAGCGGGAGACCCAATGAGCAGTTCTTC. V is TRBV7-9 and J is TRBJ2-1, with TRBD2 identical over 9 bases. Germline lookup yields CDR1 SEHNR and CDR2 FQNEAQ (reference sequence). The CDR3 consists of 15 residues. V trimming: 2 bases; J trimming: 6 bases; junction bases outside the gene matches: 5.

This clone appeared a single time. Additional DNA sequences in this sample encode the identical CDR3. V is TRBV6-5 and J is TRBJ1-2, with D possibly TRBD1 on 5 matching bases. V was cut by 6 bases and J by 4 bases, with 12 bases left in between. Germline CDR1 is MNHEY and CDR2 is SVGAGI. The CDR3 has 13 amino acids. CDR3: CASSLGEGYGYTF. CDR3 DNA sequence: TGTGCCAGCAGCTTGGGGGAGGGCTATGGCTACACCTTC.

This chain joins TRBV28 and TRBJ2-7; 9 positions match TRBD1. V gave up 3 bases and J gave up 2 bases; unmatched junction bases: 2. This CDR3 spans 14 amino acids. From germline, CDR1 is MDHEN and CDR2 SYDVKM. The DNA of the CDR3 is TGTGCCAGCAGTTTCAGGACAGGGGCCTACGAGCAGTACTTC. It translates to CASSFRTGAYEQYF.

The chain is built from TRBV7-6 and TRBJ1-1, with D perhaps TRBD1 (5 bases). V was trimmed by 1 base and J by 12 bases, leaving 15 bases between them. This CDR3 is 13 amino acids long. CDR1 SGHVS and CDR2 FNYEAQ come from the germline V gene. CDR3 protein: CASSLEGWGRTFF. DNA of the CDR3: TGTGCCAGCAGCTTAGAAGGGTGGGGCAGGACTTTCTTT.

V usage is TRBV29-1 and J usage is TRBJ2-7; D might be TRBD2 (5 bases). This CDR3 has 12 amino acids. Germline lookup yields CDR1 SQVTM and CDR2 ANQGSEA. Trimming removed 6 bases at V and 3 bases at J, with 12 bases between. The CDR3 is CSVDDGGYEQYF. CDR3 nucleotide sequence: TGCAGCGTGGACGACGGAGGCTACGAGCAGTACTTC.

Details on this clone: Germline and junction disagree at one end, which may indicate a read error. The chain employs TRBV7-9 and TRBJ2-1; 12 bases are a match to TRBD2. Germline lookup yields CDR1 SEHNR and CDR2 FQNEAQ (reference sequence). The length of the CDR3 is 15 residues. In DNA form, the CDR3 reads TGTGCCAGCAGCGAACTAGCGGGAGGCAACAATAAGCAGTTCTTC. Translation gives CASSELAGGNNKQFF.

This clone was counted a few times. The chain joins TRBV6-4 to TRBJ1-2; 9 nucleotides line up with TRBD1. This CDR3 region has 15 residues. Germline values: CDR1 MRHNA, CDR2 SNTAGT. The trim removed 5 bases at V and 6 bases at J, leaving 10 bases unmatched. The CDR3 sequence: CASSTRTGEANGYTF. As DNA, the CDR3 is TGTGCCAGCAGTACAAGGACAGGGGAGGCAAATGGCTACACCTTC.

The genes are TRBV7-3 and TRBJ1-1, with 8 bases lining up with TRBD1. CDR1 SGHTA and CDR2 FQGTGA come from the germline V gene. The CDR3 is 15 amino acids. J lost 4 bases, V lost 5 bases, and 9 bases had no gene match. CDR3 sequence (DNA): TGTGCCAGCAGCGCCTGGACAGGGTCTAGCACTGAAGCTTTCTTT. Translating gives CASSAWTGSSTEAFF.

This clone was detected once. This rearrangement joins TRBV28 to TRBJ1-2, with TRBD1 as a possible D gene (5 bases). Trimming took 7 bases from V and 2 from J, leaving 11 bases between them. Germline CDR1 is MDHEN and CDR2 is SYDVKM. The CDR3 totals 13 residues. The CDR3 nucleotides read TGTGCCAGCATAAATCAGGGAAACTATGGCTACACCTTC. Protein product: CASINQGNYGYTF.

J is TRBJ2-7 and V is TRBV11-2, with no clear D. Trimming removed 2 bases at V and 3 bases at J, with 14 bases between. The CDR3 covers 15 residues. The germline gives CDR1 SGHAT, CDR2 FQNNGV. The CDR3 spells CASSLTFAESYEQYF. DNA for the CDR3: TGTGCCAGCAGCTTAACCTTCGCAGAAAGCTACGAGCAGTACTTC.

The V call is TRBV7-2, the J call TRBJ2-1, with TRBD2 matching over 8 bases. With 2 bases clipped from V and 10 bases from J, the junction kept 4 bases outside the gene matches. The germline gives CDR1 SGHTA, CDR2 FQGNSA. The CDR3 is 13 amino acids. CDR3: CASSLSGGGEQFF. The CDR3 nucleotides are TGTGCCAGCAGCTTATCCGGGGGGGGCGAGCAGTTCTTC.

The rearrangement joins TRBV5-1 to TRBJ1-1, with D unresolved. The V gene lost 3 bases and the J gene lost 4 bases, with 13 bases spanning the gap. The length of the CDR3 is 14 residues. Germline V gives CDR1 SGHRS, CDR2 YFSETQ. As DNA, the CDR3 is TGCGCCAGCAGCTGGGCCCCATCGGCCACTGAAGCTTTCTTT. It encodes CASSWAPSATEAFF.

In its sample, this clone was seen once. The chain combines TRBV28 with TRBJ2-3; D might be TRBD2 (6 bases). The germline CDR1 and CDR2 sequences are MDHEN and SYDVKM. Trimming removed 6 bases at V and 3 bases at J, with 16 bases between. CDR3 length: 15 residues. In nucleotides, the CDR3 is TGTGCCAGCAGACGACCGGGAGCTTGGACAGATACGCAGTATTTT. It encodes CASRRPGAWTDTQYF.

This sequence joins TRBV13 and TRBJ2-7; TRBD1 aligns across 11 bases. CDR1 and CDR2 from the germline V gene are PRHDT and FYEKMQ (reference sequence). V shed 4 bases and J 3 bases; nucleotides not matched to a gene: 8. The CDR3 has 16 residues. CDR3 residues: CASSYISGTGGYEQYF. The CDR3 bases are TGTGCCAGCAGCTATATCTCCGGGACAGGGGGCTACGAGCAGTACTTC.

The chain carries TRBV6-5 and TRBJ2-3; possible D gene TRBD1, 5 bases. Germline V lookup: CDR1 MNHEY, CDR2 SVGAGI. The CDR3 is 15 amino acids. V lost 6 bases to trimming and J lost 0 bases, with 13 bases between them. The CDR3 region has the DNA TGTGCCAGCAGCCTAGGACATGGGAGCACAGATACGCAGTATTTT. It is translated as CASSLGHGSTDTQYF.

The CDR3 loop is CASSRNRLAADTQYF. The DNA for the CDR3 is TGTGCCAGCAGTAGAAACCGACTAGCGGCAGATACGCAGTATTTT. The chain carries TRBV28 and TRBJ2-3; 9 bases line up with TRBD2. V lost 5 bases and J lost 4; bases outside the gene matches: 7. Germline V CDR1 and CDR2: MDHEN, SYDVKM. The CDR3 runs 15 residues.